This TCR beta chain was observed in a study of blood T cell repertoires in COVID-19. In the study overall: Both acute and convalescent COVID-19 samples were obtained from the United States, Italy and Spain.

This clone was detected once. The CDR3 loop spans 14 amino acids. V shed 2 bases and J 2 bases; nucleotides not matched to a gene: 2. Germline values: CDR1 MNHEY, CDR2 SVGAGI. Sequencing used immunoSEQ multiplex PCR; TCRdb keeps in-frame clones, though not all of them. The sample has about 170,000 clones; roughly 86% are singletons. The Seattle patients, enrolled during active infection, were followed longitudinally. Source material: peripheral blood. The source is a woman aged 80 or over with COVID-19, enrolled during active disease. This chain links TRBV6-5 with TRBJ2-5; 7 bases line up with TRBD1. The CDR3 here is CASSYTGQQETQYF. As DNA, the CDR3 is TGTGCCAGCAGTTACACGGGACAGCAAGAGACCCAGTACTTC.